A single TCR beta chain is shown here with its context. Its antigen is unknown. No base quality values were provided; no much bigger clone lies one nucleotide off. This specimen comes from a study of human CD4 T cells and Enterobacteriaceae (dated by TCRdb to 2018 to 2021). Broad study findings and their caveats: The only basis for inferring the reactivity of ex vivo clonotypes was matching nucleotide sequences to CFSE-low cultures from the same donors. Ex vivo, broadly cross-reactive clonotypes appeared more expanded than specific ones, with about 55% of the 19 and about three fifths of the roughly 30 in the top 5%.

Inclusive of the bounding cysteine and phenylalanine, the CDR3 is 13 residues long. Only the CDR3 part of the read is kept: 39 bases, read in frame from the first base. Sequences LGHNA (CDR1) and YNFKEQ (CDR2) are obtained from the germline V gene. Between the V and J ends, shortened by 5 bases and 6 bases respectively, the junction contains 10 bases. Memory CD4+ T cells, defined as all CD4+ cells other than CD45RA+CCR7+CD95- naive cells, were FACS-sorted on a FACSAria III to a purity of over 98%. Blood from healthy donors was obtained from blood donation centers in Switzerland. Positive selection with CD4 and CD14 magnetic microbeads was used to enrich total CD4+ T cells and monocytes. CD8+, CD14+, CD16+, CD56+, CD19+ and CD25-bright cells were excluded prior to sorting. To assess in vivo expansion of bacteria-reactive clonotypes, total memory CD4+ T cells from a couple of blood donors were sequenced directly ex vivo. Ficoll-Paque Plus was used to isolate peripheral blood mononuclear cells from donor blood.

Deep-level sequencing, with a detection sensitivity of one cell in 200,000, was applied to the ex vivo total memory CD4+ samples. Genomic DNA was extracted from cell pellets with the QIAamp DNA Micro Kit, and its quantity and purity were checked by spectrophotometry. Amplification of TCR Vbeta CDR3 regions was performed with the immunoSEQ multiplex PCR assay. The Illumina HiSeq platform was used to sequence the amplicons. Each retrieved sequence was 87 nucleotides long and included the CDR3 region. Processing in the source paper ran as follows. A clonotype was defined as a unique productive TCR Vbeta nucleotide sequence, quantified by productive template frequency from ImmunoSEQ Analyzer V3.0. Expanded clonotypes were defined by a threshold at the top 5th percentile of each frequency-ranked repertoire. Repertoire overlap was calculated as Chao-Jaccard with the R package fossil and was visualized by nonmetric multidimensional scaling with the R package MASS. The table comes from immuneACCESS by way of TCRdb, which keeps in-frame sequences with V and J called. Part of the clones is missing from these tables; in studies checked, under half for an unresolved V gene and the rest for unknown reasons. V and J calls and clone size come straight from that table; D and trimming were deduced from the DNA. This sample lists fewer than 35,000 clones; approximately 80% were detected once. More than 0.95% of the sample comes from the top ten.

This receptor chain uses TRBV4-2 and TRBJ2-2; TRBD1 might be the D gene, on 6 matching bases. The sequencing input was memory CD4+ T cells from blood. The cell subset or site tag for this specimen amounts to: total memory CD4 T cells sorted directly ex vivo, unstimulated. This clonotype was obtained from a human donor in good health. The DNA is as follows: TGTGCCAGCAGCGCCAGGGGCTCCGGGGAGCTGTTTTTT. This gives the protein CASSARGSGELFF.